This TCR beta chain is from a study of blood T cell repertoires in COVID-19. Study details: Some COVID-19 samples were acute and others convalescent; all came from the United States, Italy and Spain. T cells, B-cell-depleted T cells, or PBMCs provided the cDNA or gDNA that served as material.

Study processing details: Amplification with reference gene primers provided the estimates of nucleated cell counts. Libraries were prepared by immunoSEQ multiplex PCR; TCRdb keeps only in-frame clonotypes and omits some of them. That table furnishes V, J and clone size, whereas the DNA furnished D and trimming. The table shows about 270,000 clones, with 82% occurring only once. This clone appeared a single time. This receptor was obtained from a young woman with acute or convalescent COVID-19. The sample was peripheral blood.

Here the CDR3 DNA reads TGTGCCAGCAGTAAGGGGGCTAGCGGGACCCAAGAGACCCAGTACTTC. Encoded protein: CASSKGASGTQETQYF. V and J are TRBV5-4 and TRBJ2-5; 9 bases are shared with TRBD2. Germline CDR1 and CDR2: SGHNT and YYREEE (reference sequence). V lost 5 bases and J lost 1; bases outside the gene matches: 9. The length of the CDR3 is 16 residues.